This entry lists 10 T cell receptor beta chains sequenced from one sample in a study of blood T cell repertoires in COVID-19. Libraries were prepared by immunoSEQ multiplex PCR; TCRdb keeps only in-frame clonotypes and omits some of them. The sample lists 200,000 to 250,000 clones, roughly 86% seen once, with over 6% in the top ten. Material for sequencing was peripheral blood. Receptors were obtained from a woman in her 70s with active or convalescent COVID-19.

This clone was counted between two and nine times. The chain employs TRBV29-1 and TRBJ1-2; no definite D call. This CDR3 has 14 amino acids. The germline CDR1 and CDR2 sequences are SQVTM and ANQGSEA. The V gene lost 7 bases and the J gene lost 7 bases, with 22 bases spanning the gap. The CDR3: CSAVWAGVESGYTF. Written as DNA, the CDR3 is TGCAGCGCTGTGTGGGCAGGCGTGGAAAGTGGCTACACCTTC.

The V and J genes are TRBV27 and TRBJ2-4, with D possibly being TRBD2 (7 bases). Germline V gene data show CDR1 as MNHEY and CDR2 as SMNVEV (reference sequence). V dropped 2 bases and J dropped 6 bases, with 14 bases sitting between them. There are 15 residues in the CDR3. CDR3 protein: CASSLGRGGGNIQYF. CDR3 DNA sequence: TGTGCCAGCAGTTTAGGGCGGGGAGGGGGAAACATTCAGTACTTC.

This chain uses TRBV10-2 with TRBJ1-5; 10 bases agree with TRBD1. The CDR3 extends over 14 amino acids. Trimming at V came to 5 bases and at J to 7 bases, leaving 5 bases not matched to a gene. Per germline, CDR1 WSHSY and CDR2 SAAADI. For the CDR3, the DNA is TGCGCCAGCAGTACTGACAGGGGGCCCCAGCCCCAGCATTTT. It codes for CASSTDRGPQPQHF.

The gene calls are TRBV7-2 and TRBJ2-1; D is ambiguous. CDR1 and CDR2 from the germline V gene are SGHTA and FQGNSA. Trimming stripped 7 bases from V and 9 bases from J, with 16 bases between. This CDR3 is 13 amino acids long. CDR3 in amino acids: CASTANRLIEQFF. CDR3 nucleotides: TGTGCCAGCACCGCCAACCGACTCATTGAGCAGTTCTTC.

The CDR3 region is CASSRTGGKQYF. The DNA of the CDR3 is TGCGCCAGCAGTCGAACAGGGGGGAAGCAGTACTTC. The chain couples TRBV23-1 to TRBJ2-7; TRBD1 agrees at 8 bases. TRBV23-1 is identified as an open reading frame with a role that is uncertain. The length of the CDR3 is 12 residues. Trimming took 4 bases from V and 8 from J; bases not matched to a gene: 4.

V gene TRBV7-9 combines with J gene TRBJ2-2; D remains ambiguous. V lost 5 bases to trimming and J lost 5 bases, with 21 bases between them. The CDR3 sequence is 17 residues long. Germline CDR1 SEHNR, CDR2 FQNEAQ (reference sequence). The CDR3 spells CASSPPARFGRTGELFF. DNA of the CDR3: TGTGCCAGCAGCCCGCCTGCTAGATTTGGTCGGACCGGGGAGCTGTTTTTT.

The chain links TRBV7-9 to TRBJ2-7, with D perhaps TRBD1 (7 bases). Germline V gene sequence: CDR1 SEHNR, CDR2 FQNEAQ (reference sequence). The V end was cut by 5 bases, the J end by 4 bases, with 18 bases between. The CDR3 runs to 15 residues. For the CDR3, the DNA is TGTGCCAGCAGCGAGAGAGCAGGGGGAGGTTACGAGCAGTACTTC. Its protein is CASSERAGGGYEQYF. Complete variable domain (other parts from reference TRBV7-9 and TRBJ2-7): DTGVSQNPRHKITKRGQNVTFRCDPISEHNRLYWYRQTLGQGPEFLTYFQNEAQLEKSRLLSDRFSAERPKGSFSTLEIQRTEQGDSAMYLCASSERAGGGYEQYFGPGTRLTVT.

The chain has TRBV7-6 and TRBJ1-2; a possible D gene is TRBD1 (5 bases). Germline lookup yields CDR1 SGHVS and CDR2 FNYEAQ. The CDR3 is made up of 13 amino acids. V gave up 5 bases and J gave up 2 bases, with 9 bases separating them. The CDR3 DNA sequence: TGTGCCAGCAGCCCACGACAGAACTATGGCTACACCTTC. Its translation: CASSPRQNYGYTF.

The chain recombines TRBV7-6 with TRBJ1-1; no clear D gene. CDR3 length: 14 residues. Trimming pared 8 bases from V and 2 bases from J, leaving 15 bases between. CDR1 and CDR2 (germline): SGHVS, FNYEAQ. CDR3 sequence (DNA): TGTGCCAGCCGCCCGCGGGGAGGTAACACTGAAGCTTTCTTT. It codes for CASRPRGGNTEAFF.

The chain combines TRBV2 with TRBJ2-5; tentatively, D is TRBD2 (5 bases). Germline V gene data show CDR1 as SNHLY and CDR2 as FYNNEI. Trimming shortened V by 7 bases and J by 4 bases, and 13 bases separated the two germline ends. CDR3 length equals 13 residues. CDR3 sequence (DNA): TGTGCCAGCATCGGAGGCCCGGGAGAGACCCAGTACTTC. It encodes CASIGGPGETQYF.